The 16 T cell receptor beta chains below come from one sample, sequenced in a study of cytomegalovirus exposure and HLA in healthy donors. In the PCR, 60 Vbeta and 13 Jbeta primers were used. Repertoires were generated with immunoSEQ multiplex PCR, while TCRdb's copy carries only in-frame clones and drops some. Of about 180,000 clones detected, 80% appear once; the ten largest clones hold around 5.7%. Material: PBMCs. These receptor sequences come from a man aged 35-49 years in good health and CMV-seronegative.

This rearrangement joins TRBV10-2 to TRBJ2-6, with 8 bases fitting TRBD2. The CDR3 has 18 residues. The germline gives CDR1 WSHSY, CDR2 SAAADI. With V trimmed by 8 bases and J by 2 bases, 14 bases remained unmatched. The CDR3, as DNA: TGCGCCAGCGGGGGGTCACCAGCGGGAGATGCTGGGGCCAACGTCCTGACTTTC. Its translation: CASGGSPAGDAGANVLTF.

This chain connects TRBV7-8 to TRBJ1-5, with TRBD1 matching 9 bases. This CDR3 has 15 residues. V lost 1 base to trimming and J lost 2 bases; unmatched junction nucleotides: 0. Germline values: CDR1 SGHVS, CDR2 FQNEAQ. CDR3 sequence reads: CASSLGTGGNQPQHF. CDR3 DNA: TGTGCCAGCAGCTTAGGGACAGGGGGCAATCAGCCCCAGCATTTT.

J is TRBJ2-1 and V is TRBV5-1; tentative D call: TRBD2 (7 bases). The CDR3 has 17 residues. Trimming left V 0 bases short and J 8 bases short, with 21 bases between. Germline CDR1 SGHRS, CDR2 YFSETQ. Here the CDR3 reads CASSLAGGGSSFDEQFF. The CDR3 DNA is TGCGCCAGCAGCTTGGCGGGGGGCGGGAGTTCGTTCGATGAGCAGTTCTTC.

The J gene is TRBJ2-7, the V gene TRBV7-9; D is undetermined. Looked up from germline, CDR1 is SEHNR and CDR2 is FQNEAQ (reference sequence). Trimming removed 4 bases from V and 2 bases from J, with 12 bases in between. The CDR3 extends over 14 amino acids. CDR3 in DNA: TGTGCCAGCAGCTCACCTCTGGGCCCCTACGAGCAGTACTTC. Its translation: CASSSPLGPYEQYF. The full variable domain, its missing parts supplied by reference TRBV7-9 and TRBJ2-7, is DTGVSQNPRHKITKRGQNVTFRCDPISEHNRLYWYRQTLGQGPEFLTYFQNEAQLEKSRLLSDRFSAERPKGSFSTLEIQRTEQGDSAMYLCASSSPLGPYEQYFGPGTRLTVT.

A remark on this clone: The germline gene is not matched at one end of the junction; a read error may be the cause. The rearrangement links TRBV27 to TRBJ2-2; weak D call: TRBD2 (5 bases). The germline V gene has CDR1 MNHEY and CDR2 SMNVEV (reference sequence). This CDR3 spans 12 amino acids. CDR3 in amino acids: CASSLGLGKLFF. In DNA form, the CDR3 reads TGTGCCAGCAGTCTCGGGCTCGGGAAGCTGTTTTTT.

This clone was observed once. The genes are TRBV18 and TRBJ2-7, with 10 bases matching TRBD1. The CDR3 runs 14 residues. V dropped 7 bases and J dropped 3; count of bases not matched to a gene: 6. Looked up from germline, CDR1 is KGHSH and CDR2 is LQKENI. The CDR3 DNA reads TGTGCCAGCTTCACCGGGACAGGGGACTACGAGCAGTACTTC. It translates to CASFTGTGDYEQYF.

This clone was counted many times. The chain carries TRBV4-3 and TRBJ1-1; no firm D call. The CDR3 spans 14 residues. The germline gives CDR1 LGHNA, CDR2 YSLEER. V lost 2 bases to trimming and J lost 3 bases, with 10 bases between them. CDR3 sequence: CASSQFSGDTEAFF. CDR3 coding DNA: TGCGCCAGCAGCCAATTCTCGGGTGACACTGAAGCTTTCTTT.

This rearrangement joins TRBV6-5 to TRBJ2-5; D remains ambiguous. The J call may be incorrect, as the DNA end agrees better with TRBJ2-7. The CDR3 length is 14 residues. The V gene's germline CDR1 is MNHEY and CDR2 SVGAGI. The CDR3 DNA reads as TGTGCCAGCAGCCTTGCGCTATACCCCTACGAGCAGTACTTC. This sequence encodes CASSLALYPYEQYF.

The chain couples TRBV7-9 to TRBJ2-3, with 13 bases identical to TRBD2. J was trimmed by 1 base and V by 3 bases; bases with no gene match: 1. CDR3 length equals 16 residues. Germline CDR1 and CDR2: SEHNR and FQNEAQ (reference sequence). The CDR3 here is CASSFTSGGGTDTQYF. CDR3 bases: TGTGCCAGCAGCTTTACTAGCGGGGGGGGCACAGATACGCAGTATTTT.

The J gene is TRBJ1-1, the V gene TRBV6-5; D remains unclear. CDR1 MNHEY and CDR2 SVGAGI come from the germline V gene. V lost 4 bases and J 1 base, leaving 7 bases between the germline ends. The CDR3 is made up of 13 amino acids. This CDR3 reads CASSSAGNTEAFF. The CDR3 nucleotides are TGTGCCAGCAGTTCCGCGGGGAACACTGAAGCTTTCTTT.

V usage is TRBV7-6 and J usage is TRBJ2-7; 13 nucleotides align to TRBD2. Trimming at V came to 4 bases and at J to 0 bases, leaving 3 bases not matched to a gene. The CDR3 consists of 16 residues. Per germline, CDR1 SGHVS and CDR2 FNYEAQ. CDR3 sequence: CASSSGLAGSSYEQYF. In DNA, the CDR3 is TGTGCCAGCAGCTCGGGACTAGCGGGGTCCTCCTACGAGCAGTACTTC.

Comment on this clone: One junction end does not reproduce the germline sequence, and a read error may be involved. The chain has TRBV27 and TRBJ2-1; TRBD1 matches 7 bases. Germline CDR1 reads MNHEY; CDR2 reads SMNVEV (reference sequence). The CDR3 consists of 14 residues. The CDR3 region has the DNA TGTGTCAGCACCGTGGACAGGAATCACGATGAGCAGTTCTTC. Protein: CVSTVDRNHDEQFF.

The chain uses TRBV6-6 and TRBJ2-7; a possible D gene is TRBD1 (5 bases). This CDR3 contains 12 residues. Germline assignment: CDR1 MNHNY and CDR2 SVGAGI (reference sequence). Trimming stripped 8 bases from V and 2 bases from J, with 10 bases between. The CDR3 DNA sequence: TGTGCCAGCCGCCAGGGAACCTACGAGCAGTACTTC. The encoded protein is CASRQGTYEQYF.

The chain is built from TRBV7-2 and TRBJ2-2; TRBD2 aligns across 7 bases. Germline V lookup: CDR1 SGHTA, CDR2 FQGNSA. The CDR3 runs 17 residues. V shed 5 bases and J 3 bases; nucleotides not matched to a gene: 12. The CDR3 DNA follows: TGTGCCAGCAGCCGGCTAGTGGGAGGGAGGGACACCGGGGAGCTGTTTTTT. Translation: CASSRLVGGRDTGELFF.

This chain uses TRBV11-2 with TRBJ1-5; the D gene is possibly TRBD1 (6 bases). The CDR3 contains 15 residues. Trimming took off 1 base at V and 4 bases at J, with 11 bases between the two ends. Germline V lookup: CDR1 SGHAT, CDR2 FQNNGV. CDR3 loop: CASSLGGGPNQPQHF. The CDR3 bases are TGTGCCAGCAGCTTAGGGGGGGGGCCGAATCAGCCCCAGCATTTT.

The chain employs TRBV19 and TRBJ2-7; 7 bases align to TRBD2. Germline trimming cut 4 bases from V and 7 bases from J; bases unmatched to any gene: 10. Per the germline V gene, CDR1 is LNHDA and CDR2 is SQIVND (reference sequence). The CDR3 contains 14 residues. The CDR3 nucleotides read TGTGCCAGTAGTAGAGATGCGGGGGTCGGGGAGCAGTACTTC. Protein sequence: CASSRDAGVGEQYF.